This T cell receptor beta chain originates from a study of shared clonotypes between healthy human individuals. As for the study in general: Per donor, CD8 memory used one plate, CD8 naive used two, CD4 memory used three and CD4 naive used three.

The table came from immunoSEQ multiplex PCR; TCRdb's copy has only in-frame clones and leaves some out. The repertoire holds hundreds of thousands of clones, less than 80% seen once, with under 2% in the top ten. In this sample, this clone turned up a few times. The sample has other DNA sequences that encode this CDR3 too. This CDR3 is built from 15 residues. Germline CDR1 is MDHEN and CDR2 is SYDVKM. V was pared by 4 bases and J by 4 bases, with 6 bases of the junction left unmatched. The rearrangement uses TRBV28 and TRBJ1-3; 8 bases fit TRBD1. Sequencing input: memory CD4+ T cells sorted from blood. Documented subset: CD45RA-negative fraction. The sequence derives from a woman aged 30 to 39 in good health. This CDR3 reads CASSSGQGDGNTIYF. The CDR3, as DNA: TGTGCCAGCAGTTCTGGACAGGGCGACGGAAACACCATATATTTT.